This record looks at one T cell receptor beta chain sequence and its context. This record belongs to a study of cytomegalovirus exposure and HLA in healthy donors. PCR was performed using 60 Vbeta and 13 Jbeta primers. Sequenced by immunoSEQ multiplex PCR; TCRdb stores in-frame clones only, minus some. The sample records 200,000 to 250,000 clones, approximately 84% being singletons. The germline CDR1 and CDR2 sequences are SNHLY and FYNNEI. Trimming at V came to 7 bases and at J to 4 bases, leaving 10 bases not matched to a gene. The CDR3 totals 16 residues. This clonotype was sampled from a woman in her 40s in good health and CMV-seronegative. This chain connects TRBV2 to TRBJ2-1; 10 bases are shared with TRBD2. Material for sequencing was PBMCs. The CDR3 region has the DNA TGTGCCAGCAAGCAAAGGACTAGCGGAAAATACAATGAGCAGTTCTTC. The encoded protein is CASKQRTSGKYNEQFF.